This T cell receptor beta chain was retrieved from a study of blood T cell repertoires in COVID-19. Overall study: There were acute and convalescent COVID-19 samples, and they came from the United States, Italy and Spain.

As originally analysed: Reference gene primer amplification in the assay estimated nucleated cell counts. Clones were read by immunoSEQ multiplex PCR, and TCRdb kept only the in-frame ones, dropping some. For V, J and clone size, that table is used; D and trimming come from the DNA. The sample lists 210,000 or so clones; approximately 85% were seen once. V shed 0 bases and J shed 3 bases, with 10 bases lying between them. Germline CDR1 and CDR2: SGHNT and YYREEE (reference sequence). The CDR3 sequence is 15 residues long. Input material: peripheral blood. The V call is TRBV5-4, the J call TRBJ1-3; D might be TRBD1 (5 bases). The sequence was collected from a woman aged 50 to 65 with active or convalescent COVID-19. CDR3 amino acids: CASSLESGIGNTIYF. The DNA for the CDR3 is TGTGCCAGCAGCTTGGAGTCAGGGATTGGAAACACCATATATTTT.